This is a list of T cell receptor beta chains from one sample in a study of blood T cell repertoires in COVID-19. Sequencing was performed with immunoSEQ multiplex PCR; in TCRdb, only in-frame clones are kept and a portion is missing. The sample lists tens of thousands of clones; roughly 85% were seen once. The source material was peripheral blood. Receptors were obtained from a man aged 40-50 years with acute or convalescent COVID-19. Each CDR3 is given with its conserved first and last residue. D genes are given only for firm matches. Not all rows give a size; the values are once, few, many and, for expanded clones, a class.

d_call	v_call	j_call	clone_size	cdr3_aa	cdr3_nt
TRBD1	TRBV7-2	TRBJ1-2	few	CASSSGQGYGYTF	TGTGCCAGCAGCTCCGGACAGGGTTACGGCTACACCTTC
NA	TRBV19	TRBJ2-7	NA	CASSISAGNSYEQYF	TGTGCCAGTAGTATCTCGGCAGGGAATTCCTACGAGCAGTACTTC
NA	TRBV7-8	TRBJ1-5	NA	CASSYSGGGNQPQHF	TGTGCCAGCAGCTACTCGGGGGGAGGCAATCAGCCCCAGCATTTT
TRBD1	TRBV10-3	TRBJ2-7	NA	CAISGHRGTYEQYF	TGTGCCATCAGTGGACACAGGGGTACCTACGAGCAGTACTTC
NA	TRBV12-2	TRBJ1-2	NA	CASRLKYRGRRSGDSANYGYTF	TGTGCAAGTCGCTTAAAATACAGGGGGCGCAGGTCGGGAGACTCAGCTAACTATGGCTACACCTTC
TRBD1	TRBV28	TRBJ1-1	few	CASRGQGNTEAFF	TGTGCCAGCAGGGGACAGGGGAACACTGAAGCTTTCTTT
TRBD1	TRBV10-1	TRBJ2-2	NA	CASSRTGGTGELFF	TGCGCCAGCAGCAGGACAGGGGGCACCGGGGAGCTGTTTTTT
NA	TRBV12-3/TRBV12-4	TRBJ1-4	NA	CASSGVEEKLFF	TGTGCCAGTTCAGGGGTCGAGGAAAAACTGTTTTTT
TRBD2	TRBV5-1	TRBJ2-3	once	CASSLAGTSGTQYF	TGCGCCAGCAGCTTGGCTGGGACTAGCGGTACGCAGTATTTT
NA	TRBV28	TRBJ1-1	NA	CASISGVAPAFF	TGTGCCAGCATCTCGGGGGTTGCGCCGGCTTTCTTT
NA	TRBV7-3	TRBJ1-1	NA	CASSFSPGNTEAFF	TGTGCCAGCAGCTTTTCTCCGGGAAACACTGAAGCTTTCTTT
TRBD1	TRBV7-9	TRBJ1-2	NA	CASSLEGTGGAYGYTF	TGTGCCAGCAGCTTAGAAGGGACAGGGGGCGCCTATGGCTACACCTTC
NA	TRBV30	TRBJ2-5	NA	CACHQNGDRQETQYF	TGTGCCTGCCACCAGAACGGGGATCGGCAAGAGACCCAGTACTTC